The 24 T cell receptor beta chains below were found in one sample sequenced in a study of CD8 T cells in ankylosing spondylitis. The study, taken as a whole, reports: Within ankylosing spondylitis blood, a TCR beta motif made up of eight or nine highly homologous variants appeared to be characteristic.

No antigen has been assigned to these receptors. One entry per CDR3 protein, called by TCRdb with MiXCR from the 5' RACE reads. The sample has around 770,000 distinct CDR3 sequences, approximately 12% seen once; the top ten hold around 0.51%. The source material was blood, either unsorted or a sorted T cell fraction (not recorded which). These receptors all come from a male donor with ankylosing spondylitis.

At least ten counts were recorded for this clonotype. The gene calls are TRBV5-1 and TRBJ2-1, with D tentatively TRBD1 (6 bases). The V gene lost 1 base and the J gene lost 6 bases, with 11 bases spanning the gap. There are 14 residues in the CDR3. Germline CDR1 and CDR2: SGHRS and YFSETQ. CDR3 protein: CASSLWDIRNEQFF. Written as DNA, the CDR3 is TGCGCCAGCAGCTTGTGGGACATCCGCAATGAGCAGTTCTTC.

This clonotype appeared a few times. This rearrangement joins TRBV7-2 to TRBJ2-4; D is unclear. The germline CDR1 and CDR2 sequences are SGHTA and FQGNSA. This CDR3 contains 16 residues. The V gene lost 1 base and the J gene lost 1 base, with 11 bases spanning the gap. DNA of the CDR3: TGTGCCAGCAGCTTAGTTGCCAGGTGGGCCAAAAACATTCAGTACTTC. It yields the protein CASSLVARWAKNIQYF.

This clonotype occurred many times. The chain is built from TRBV10-3 and TRBJ2-5, with D perhaps matching TRBD1 (6 bases). CDR3 length: 14 amino acids. Germline V CDR1 and CDR2: ENHRY, SYGVKD. V shed 0 bases and J shed 2 bases, with 7 bases lying between them. The CDR3 DNA is TGTGCCATCAGTGAGTCGGACAGACAAGAGACCCAGTACTTC. This codes for CAISESDRQETQYF.

The CDR3 DNA is TGCAGTGCTAGAGATTTGGCCGGGGCAACCTATAATTCACCCCTCCACTTT. This encodes CSARDLAGATYNSPLHF. The chain joins TRBV20-1 to TRBJ1-6, with D possibly matching TRBD1 (5 bases). This CDR3 has 17 amino acids. V dropped 0 bases and J dropped 2 bases, with 14 bases sitting between them. The germline CDR1 and CDR2 sequences are DFQATT and SNEGSKA (reference sequence).

CDR3 sequence: CSVRRRDEQYF. Written as DNA, the CDR3 is TGCAGTGTCCGACGGCGGGACGAGCAGTACTTC. The chain recombines TRBV20-1 with TRBJ2-7, with D possibly TRBD2 on 5 matching bases. The CDR3 has 11 amino acids. CDR1 and CDR2 from the germline V gene are DFQATT and SNEGSKA (reference sequence). V was clipped by 7 bases and J by 5 bases, with 12 bases between them.

The sample holds a few counts of this clonotype. The CDR3 protein is CSVASQFYGYTF. The CDR3 nucleotides read TGCAGCGTTGCATCACAGTTCTATGGCTACACCTTC. This chain joins TRBV29-1 and TRBJ1-2; D not resolved. The CDR3 length is 12 residues. Between the trimmed V and J ends, which lost 4 bases and 4 bases, there was a span of 10 bases. CDR1 and CDR2 from the germline V gene are SQVTM and ANQGSEA.

This clonotype was seen ten or more times. V usage is TRBV20-1 and J usage is TRBJ1-1; D is uncertain. V lost 0 bases to trimming and J lost 5 bases, with 13 bases between them. The CDR3 is made up of 14 amino acids. Germline lookup yields CDR1 DFQATT and CDR2 SNEGSKA (reference sequence). The CDR3 DNA sequence: TGCAGTGCTAGAGATCCGAAAATGTTAACTGAAGCTTTCTTT. This encodes CSARDPKMLTEAFF.

This clonotype was detected ten times or more. V is TRBV20-1 and J is TRBJ2-7; weak D call: TRBD1 (6 bases). The V gene lost 6 bases and the J gene lost 2 bases, with 11 bases spanning the gap. Germline CDR1 is DFQATT and CDR2 is SNEGSKA (reference sequence). This CDR3 contains 12 residues. This chain's CDR3 is CSARGDTYEQYF. In nucleotides, the CDR3 is TGCAGTGCCCGAGGGGACACCTACGAGCAGTACTTC.

There are many counts of this clonotype. The chain carries TRBV7-2 and TRBJ2-4; D ambiguous. Per the germline V gene, CDR1 is SGHTA and CDR2 is FQGNSA. There are 17 residues in the CDR3. The V end lost 0 bases, the J end lost 0 bases, and 12 bases lay between the germline ends. The CDR3 region is CASSLAERFLAKNIQYF. In DNA form, the CDR3 reads TGTGCCAGCAGCTTAGCCGAACGGTTTCTAGCCAAAAACATTCAGTACTTC.

This clonotype was detected only a few times. The chain carries TRBV5-1 and TRBJ2-1, with D unclear. Germline V gives CDR1 SGHRS, CDR2 YFSETQ. CDR3 length: 14 residues. V was cut by 0 bases and J by 6 bases, with 10 bases left in between. As DNA, the CDR3 is TGCGCCAGCAGCTTGGCCATGAGAACCAATGAGCAGTTCTTC. Translation gives CASSLAMRTNEQFF.

This clonotype was counted a few times. The rearrangement links TRBV20-1 to TRBJ2-7, with D tentatively TRBD1 (5 bases). Germline V gene lookup returns CDR1 DFQATT and CDR2 SNEGSKA (reference sequence). V dropped 3 bases and J dropped 2 bases, with 11 bases sitting between them. CDR3 length: 13 residues. The CDR3 region is CSASSPGPYEQYF. The DNA of the CDR3 is TGCAGTGCTAGCTCCCCAGGGCCCTACGAGCAGTACTTC.

This clonotype was counted a few times. The rearrangement uses TRBV12-3 or TRBV12-4 and TRBJ2-5; TRBD1 or TRBD2 may be the D gene (6 bases each). V was clipped by 7 bases and J by 0 bases, with 18 bases between them. The CDR3 extends over 16 amino acids. CDR3 in amino acids: CASTARGGPNQETQYF. In DNA form, the CDR3 reads TGTGCCAGCACAGCGCGTGGGGGGCCCAACCAAGAGACCCAGTACTTC.

The V gene is TRBV4-3, the J gene TRBJ2-3, with TRBD1 matching 7 bases. V lost 2 bases and J lost 6; bases outside the gene matches: 2. Germline values: CDR1 LGHNA, CDR2 YSLEER. The CDR3 has 13 amino acids. In DNA form, the CDR3 reads TGCGCCAGCAGCCAACAACAGGGGGATACGCAGTATTTT. Translated, it gives CASSQQQGDTQYF.

The chain recombines TRBV27 with TRBJ1-2, with 7 bases lining up with TRBD1. J gave up 6 bases and V 5 bases, and 6 bases lay outside the gene matches. This CDR3 spans 13 amino acids. Germline CDR1 and CDR2: MNHEY and SMNVEV (reference sequence). The CDR3 region is CASSNRGLDGYTF. The CDR3 DNA is TGTGCCAGCAGTAATAGGGGGCTTGATGGCTACACCTTC.

The table lists this clonotype with a few counts. The CDR3 region is CASKDGGNTGELFF. In DNA, the CDR3 is TGTGCCAGCAAGGACGGGGGGAACACCGGGGAGCTGTTTTTT. The chain couples TRBV6-1 to TRBJ2-2, with D possibly matching TRBD2 (6 bases). Trimming removed 7 bases from V and 1 base from J, with 10 bases in between. CDR3 length: 14 amino acids. Germline CDR1 reads MNHNS; CDR2 reads SASEGT.

The CDR3 bases are TGTGCCATCAGTTCCGCGACAGGGAGCTCCTACGAGCAGTACTTC. Its translation: CAISSATGSSYEQYF. The rearrangement joins TRBV10-3 to TRBJ2-7, with TRBD1 identical over 7 bases. CDR3 length: 15 amino acids. CDR1 ENHRY and CDR2 SYGVKD come from the germline V gene. The ends lost 5 bases at V and 0 bases at J; junction bases unmatched: 7.

This sequence joins TRBV25-1 and TRBJ2-1; unclear D gene. V was clipped by 4 bases and J by 0 bases, with 16 bases between them. The germline CDR1 and CDR2 sequences are MGHDK and SYGVNS. The CDR3 covers 17 residues. The DNA of the CDR3 is TGTGCCAGCAGTGGAAGACGGCTCTCGAGCTCCTACAATGAGCAGTTCTTC. Translating it yields CASSGRRLSSSYNEQFF.

V and J are TRBV10-1 and TRBJ1-5, with D possibly matching TRBD1 (6 bases). Germline CDR1 WNHNN, CDR2 SYGVQD (reference sequence). The CDR3 is 15 amino acids. With 2 bases removed from V and 7 bases from J, the gap between germline ends came to 15 bases. CDR3 protein: CASSEPHRVGQPQHF. CDR3 nucleotide sequence: TGCGCCAGCAGTGAGCCACACAGGGTAGGACAGCCCCAGCATTTT.

This clonotype was counted between two and nine times. This chain connects TRBV13 to TRBJ1-4; 7 bases fit TRBD1. J was trimmed by 6 bases and V by 0 bases; bases with no gene match: 1. The CDR3 sequence is 14 residues long. Germline CDR1 and CDR2: PRHDT and FYEKMQ (reference sequence). The CDR3 nucleotides are TGTGCCAGCAGCTTAGGGGGACAGTATGAAAAACTGTTTTTT. Protein: CASSLGGQYEKLFF.

The V and J genes are TRBV5-5 and TRBJ2-3, with 14 bases lining up with TRBD2. This CDR3 has 16 residues. Trimming removed 4 bases from V and 4 bases from J; junction bases left unmatched: 5. Germline V gene data show CDR1 as SGHKS and CDR2 as YYEKEE (reference sequence). The CDR3, as DNA: TGTGCCAGCAGCCCCGGGACTAGCGGGAGTGCAGATACGCAGTATTTT. This encodes CASSPGTSGSADTQYF.

This clonotype was seen more than once but under ten times. The V call is TRBV28, the J call TRBJ2-5, with D possibly being TRBD1 or TRBD2 (5 bases each). Germline loops: CDR1 MDHEN, CDR2 SYDVKM. The CDR3 extends over 14 amino acids. V shed 3 bases and J shed 1 base, with 9 bases lying between them. CDR3 sequence (DNA): TGTGCCAGCAGTTTTGTGGGACCCCAAGAGACCCAGTACTTC. It is translated as CASSFVGPQETQYF.

This clonotype has a count of ten or more. The chain joins TRBV29-1 to TRBJ2-3, with D uncertain. In germline, CDR1 is SQVTM, CDR2 ANQGSEA. The CDR3 extends over 14 amino acids. Trimming left V 5 bases short and J 0 bases short, with 12 bases between. CDR3: CSVRLGLSTDTQYF. CDR3 nucleotide sequence: TGCAGCGTTCGTTTAGGTCTTAGCACAGATACGCAGTATTTT.

Only a few counts were recorded for this clonotype. The V and J genes are TRBV20-1 and TRBJ2-2; the match to TRBD2 covers 15 bases. Germline V CDR1 and CDR2: DFQATT, SNEGSKA (reference sequence). The CDR3 runs to 16 residues. The trim removed 1 base at V and 7 bases at J, leaving 4 bases unmatched. For the CDR3, the DNA is TGCAGTGCTAGAGGGACTAGCGGGAGGGCGATCGGGGAGCTGTTTTTT. Amino acid sequence: CSARGTSGRAIGELFF.

J is TRBJ1-1 and V is TRBV6-5; 7 positions match TRBD1. Germline V CDR1 and CDR2: MNHEY, SVGAGI. After removal of 5 bases from V and 10 bases from J, the junction contained 7 bases not matched to a gene. CDR3 length equals 12 residues. In DNA form, the CDR3 reads TGTGCCAGCAGTCAATCTAGACAGGGAGCTTTCTTT. It yields the protein CASSQSRQGAFF.